This record looks at one TCR beta chain sequence and its context. The sample comes from a study of blood T cell repertoires in COVID-19. Study-level information: COVID-19 samples from acute and convalescent phases originated in the United States, Italy and Spain. The cDNA or gDNA used as material had been derived from T cells, B-cell-depleted T cells, or PBMCs.

As processed by the authors: Nucleated cell number was recorded as an estimate derived from reference gene primer amplification. Only in-frame clones appear in the TCRdb table, and some are missing; sequencing was by immunoSEQ multiplex PCR. The DNA gave D and trimming, while V, J and clone size come from that table. The repertoire includes about 220,000 clones, more than 70% of them detected once, and 3% to 4% sits in the top ten. This sequence was found in a woman of 80 years or more with acute or convalescent COVID-19. The sample taken for sequencing was peripheral blood.

The CDR3 sequence: CASSIDAGASGNTIYF. The CDR3 DNA follows: TGTGCCAGTAGTATAGACGCGGGGGCCTCTGGAAACACCATATATTTT. This chain joins TRBV19 and TRBJ1-3, with a tentative D call TRBD1 (6 bases). V dropped 0 bases and J dropped 0 bases, with 9 bases sitting between them. The CDR3 sequence is 16 residues long. Germline V lookup: CDR1 LNHDA, CDR2 SQIVND (reference sequence).